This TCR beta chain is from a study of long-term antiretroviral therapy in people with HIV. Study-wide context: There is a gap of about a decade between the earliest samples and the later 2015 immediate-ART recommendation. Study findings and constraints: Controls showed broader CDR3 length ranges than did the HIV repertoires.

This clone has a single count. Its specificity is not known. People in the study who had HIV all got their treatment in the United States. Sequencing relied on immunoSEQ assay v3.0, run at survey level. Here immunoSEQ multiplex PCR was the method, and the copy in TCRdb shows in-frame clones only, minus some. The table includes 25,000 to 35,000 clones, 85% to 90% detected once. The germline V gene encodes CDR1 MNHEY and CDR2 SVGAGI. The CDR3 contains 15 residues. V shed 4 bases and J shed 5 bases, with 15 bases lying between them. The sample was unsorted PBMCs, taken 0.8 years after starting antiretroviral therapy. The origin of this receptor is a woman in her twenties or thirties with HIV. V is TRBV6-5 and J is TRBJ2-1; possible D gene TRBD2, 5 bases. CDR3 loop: CASSSGSSGNNEQFF. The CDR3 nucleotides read TGTGCCAGCAGTTCGGGAAGCTCCGGTAACAATGAGCAGTTCTTC.